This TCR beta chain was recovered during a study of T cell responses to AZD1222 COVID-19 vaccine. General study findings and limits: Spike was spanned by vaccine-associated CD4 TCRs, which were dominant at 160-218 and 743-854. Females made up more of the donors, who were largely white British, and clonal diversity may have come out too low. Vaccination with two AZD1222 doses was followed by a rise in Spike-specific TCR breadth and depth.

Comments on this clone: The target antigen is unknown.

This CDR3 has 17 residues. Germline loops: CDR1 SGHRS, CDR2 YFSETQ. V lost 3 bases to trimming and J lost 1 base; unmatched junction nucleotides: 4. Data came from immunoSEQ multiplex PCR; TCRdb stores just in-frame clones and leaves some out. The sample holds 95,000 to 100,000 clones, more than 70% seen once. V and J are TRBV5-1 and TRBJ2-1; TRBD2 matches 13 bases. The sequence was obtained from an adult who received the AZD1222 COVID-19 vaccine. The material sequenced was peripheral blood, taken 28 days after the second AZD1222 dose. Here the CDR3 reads CASSSRTSGGSYNEQFF. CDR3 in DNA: TGCGCCAGCAGCTCCCGGACTAGCGGGGGATCCTACAATGAGCAGTTCTTC. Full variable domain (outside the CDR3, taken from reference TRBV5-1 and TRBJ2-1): KAGVTQTPRYLIKTRGQQVTLSCSPISGHRSVSWYQQTPGQGLQFLFEYFSETQRNKGNFPGRFSGRQFSNSRSEMNVSTLELGDSALYLCASSSRTSGGSYNEQFFGPGTRLTVL.